This T cell receptor (beta chain) is drawn from a study of T-cell memory formation after mild COVID-19. TCRdb re-derived calls from the 5' RACE reads in MiXCR, one entry per CDR3 protein. Found here are around 510,000 distinct CDR3 sequences, roughly 22% of them singletons; the top ten hold 8.4%. This clonotype was found a few times. The antigen remains unidentified. Study-wide findings and caveats: There was a balanced CD4/CD8 profile in clones contracting day 15 to 85, and later expanders leaned CD4+.

The V gene's germline CDR1 is MNHEY and CDR2 SVGAGI. CDR3 length equals 15 residues. The ends were cut back, 5 bases at V and 2 bases at J, with 14 bases in the middle. The origin of this receptor is an adult woman who had mild COVID-19 (a few samples of this study predate the infection). Cell type and time point are not known. Specimen: PBMCs or a T cell subset sorted from them (not recorded which). The V gene is TRBV6-5, the J gene TRBJ2-3; no reliable D call. The CDR3 DNA follows: TGTGCCAGCAGTCAAGGATGGGCACCCACAGATACGCAGTATTTT. Translated: CASSQGWAPTDTQYF.